This T cell receptor beta chain was found in a study of blood T cell repertoires in COVID-19. Study-level information: Acute-phase and convalescent COVID-19 samples originated in the United States, Italy and Spain. T cells, B-cell-depleted T cells, or PBMCs provided the cDNA or gDNA that served as material.

V shed 6 bases and J 3 bases; nucleotides not matched to a gene: 7. In germline, CDR1 is WNHNN, CDR2 SYGVQD (reference sequence). This CDR3 comprises 14 residues. In the original analysis: Reference gene primers were amplified, and this amplification served to estimate nucleated cell counts. Profiled with immunoSEQ multiplex PCR; TCRdb holds only in-frame clones, not every one. The V and J calls and clone size come from that table; D and trimming were worked out from the DNA. The repertoire holds about 76,000 clones, with 91% as singletons. The chain is built from TRBV10-1 and TRBJ2-7, with TRBD1 identical over 8 bases. What was sequenced was peripheral blood. The source of this sequence is a human donor in a cohort sampled during active COVID-19. The DNA of the CDR3 is TGCGCCAGCAGCCCGGGACAGGCCTACTACGAGCAGTACTTC. Residues: CASSPGQAYYEQYF.